This T cell receptor beta chain was sequenced in a study of T cells in Graves' hyperthyroidism and ophthalmopathy. Authors of the study amplified TCR beta CDR3 regions from RNA transcripts. HTBI primers were employed in a first-round RT-PCR of the TCR CDR3. TCRdb independently ran MiXCR on the multiplex PCR reads; one entry per CDR3 protein. Found here are fewer than 400,000 distinct CDR3 sequences, over 15% of them singletons; the top ten hold around 34%. Germline trimming cut 0 bases from V and 6 bases from J; bases unmatched to any gene: 7. Germline V gene sequence: CDR1 SGHRS, CDR2 YFSETQ. CDR3 length: 15 residues. This clonotype was seen repeatedly, ten times or more. Used for diagnoses were clinical symptoms, serum thyroxine and TRAb, thyroid ultrasound and orbital computed tomography.

The chain recombines TRBV5-1 with TRBJ1-2, with TRBD1 matching 8 bases. The receptor comes from a man between 25 and 39 years old with Graves' hyperthyroidism. The specimen was blood. CDR3 DNA sequence: TGCGCCAGCAGCTTGGTTCCCGGACAGGGCGATGGCTACACCTTC. This encodes CASSLVPGQGDGYTF.